One and the same sample provided the 6 T cell receptor beta chains below, sequenced in a study of T cell changes during pregnancy in multiple sclerosis. Here immunoSEQ multiplex PCR was the method, and the copy in TCRdb shows in-frame clones only, minus some. The sample has fewer than 70,000 clones; almost 95% are singletons. Sequenced material: CD8+ T cells from peripheral blood mononuclear cells, taken in the third trimester of pregnancy. Receptors originate from a female donor in good health, enrolled as a control in a pregnancy study.

This clone was found once. The chain carries TRBV5-1 and TRBJ2-7; D call uncertain. The CDR3 contains 12 residues. From germline, CDR1 is SGHRS and CDR2 YFSETQ. The V end was cut by 7 bases, the J end by 0 bases, with 8 bases between. CDR3 amino acids: CASFDTSYEQYF. The CDR3 nucleotides are TGCGCCAGCTTTGACACCTCCTACGAGCAGTACTTC.

In this sample, this clone turned up once. The J gene is TRBJ1-1, the V gene TRBV6-1; 7 nucleotides match TRBD1. The germline V gene has CDR1 MNHNS and CDR2 SASEGT. This CDR3 region has 13 residues. Trimming removed 8 bases from V and 4 bases from J; junction bases left unmatched: 7. In DNA form, the CDR3 reads TGTGCCAGCGGGAGACAGGGTCCCACTGAAGCTTTCTTT. Its translation: CASGRQGPTEAFF.

The genes are TRBV7-8 and TRBJ2-7, with D possibly being TRBD2 (6 bases). The CDR3 covers 14 residues. Germline values: CDR1 SGHVS, CDR2 FQNEAQ. The V gene lost 5 bases and the J gene lost 1 base, with 12 bases spanning the gap. This CDR3 reads CASSPIAASYEQYF. The CDR3 region has the DNA TGTGCCAGCAGCCCTATAGCGGCGTCCTACGAGCAGTACTTC. The full variable domain, with the rest looked up from reference TRBV7-8 and TRBJ2-7, is GAGVSQSPRYKVAKRGQDVALRCDPISGHVSLFWYQQALGQGPEFLTYFQNEAQLDKSGLPSDRFFAERPEGSVSTLKIQRTQQEDSAVYLCASSPIAASYEQYFGPGTRLTVT.

The chain is built from TRBV7-2 and TRBJ1-1; D is unresolved. The CDR3 sequence is 16 residues long. The germline V gene has CDR1 SGHTA and CDR2 FQGNSA. Trimming cost V 1 base and J 0 bases, with 12 bases left between them. The CDR3 DNA is TGTGCCAGCAGCTTAGAGTTGGTGCGGGTGAACACTGAAGCTTTCTTT. Amino acid sequence: CASSLELVRVNTEAFF.

The rearrangement joins TRBV6-5 to TRBJ1-1; D unresolved. The germline V gene has CDR1 MNHEY and CDR2 SVGAGI. The CDR3 is made up of 14 amino acids. V was cut by 5 bases and J by 3 bases, with 13 bases left in between. CDR3 coding DNA: TGTGCCAGCAGTCAAACTTCGAGGCACACTGAAGCTTTCTTT. It translates to CASSQTSRHTEAFF.

This chain connects TRBV2 to TRBJ2-2, with D perhaps matching TRBD1 (6 bases). The CDR3 contains 16 residues. V was cut by 3 bases and J by 6 bases, with 17 bases left in between. Germline lookup yields CDR1 SNHLY and CDR2 FYNNEI. The CDR3 DNA follows: TGTGCCAGCAGTGATTTGGGCAGGGGATCTGCCGGGGAGCTGTTTTTT. Its translation is CASSDLGRGSAGELFF.